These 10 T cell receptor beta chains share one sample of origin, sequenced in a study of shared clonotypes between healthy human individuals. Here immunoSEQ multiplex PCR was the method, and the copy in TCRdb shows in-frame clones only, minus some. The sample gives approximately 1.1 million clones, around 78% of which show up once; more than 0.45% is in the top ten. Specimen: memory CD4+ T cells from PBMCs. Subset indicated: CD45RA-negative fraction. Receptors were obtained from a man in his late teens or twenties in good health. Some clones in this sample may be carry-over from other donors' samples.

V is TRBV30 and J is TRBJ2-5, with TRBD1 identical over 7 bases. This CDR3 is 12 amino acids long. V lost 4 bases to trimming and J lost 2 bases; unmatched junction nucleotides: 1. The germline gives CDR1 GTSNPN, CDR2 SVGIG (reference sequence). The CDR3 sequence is CAWNRGQETQYF. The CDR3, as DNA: TGTGCCTGGAACAGGGGTCAAGAGACCCAGTACTTC. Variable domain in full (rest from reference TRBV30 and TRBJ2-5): SQTIHQWPATLVQPVGSPLSLECTVEGTSNPNLYWYRQAAGRGLQLLFYSVGIGQISSEVPQNLSASRPQDRQFILSSKKLLLSDSGFYLCAWNRGQETQYFGPGTRLLVL.

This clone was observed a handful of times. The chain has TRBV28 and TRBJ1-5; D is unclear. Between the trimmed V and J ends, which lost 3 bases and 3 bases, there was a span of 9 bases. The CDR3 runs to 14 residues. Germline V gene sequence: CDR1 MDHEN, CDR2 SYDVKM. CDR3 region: CASSFPAVNQPQHF. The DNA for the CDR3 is TGTGCCAGCAGTTTCCCCGCAGTCAATCAGCCCCAGCATTTT.

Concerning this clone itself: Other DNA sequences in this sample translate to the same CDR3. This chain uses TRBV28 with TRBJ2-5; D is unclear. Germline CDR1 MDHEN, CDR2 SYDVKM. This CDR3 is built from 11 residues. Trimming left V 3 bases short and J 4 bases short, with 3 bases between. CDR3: CASSFGETQYF. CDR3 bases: TGTGCCAGCAGTTTTGGAGAGACCCAGTACTTC.

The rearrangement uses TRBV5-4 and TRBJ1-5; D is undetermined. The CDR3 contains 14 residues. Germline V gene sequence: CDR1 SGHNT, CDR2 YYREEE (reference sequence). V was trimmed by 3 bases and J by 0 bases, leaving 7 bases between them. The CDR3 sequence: CASSSELSNQPQHF. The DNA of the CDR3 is TGTGCCAGCAGCTCCGAACTTAGCAATCAGCCCCAGCATTTT.

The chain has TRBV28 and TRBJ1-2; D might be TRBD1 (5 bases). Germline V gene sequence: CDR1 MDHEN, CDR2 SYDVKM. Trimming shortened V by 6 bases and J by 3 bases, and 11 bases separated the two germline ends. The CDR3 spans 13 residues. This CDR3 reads CASRVGLDYGYTF. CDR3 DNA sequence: TGTGCCAGCAGAGTGGGGCTGGACTATGGCTACACCTTC.

The CDR3, as DNA: TGTGCCAGCAGCCAAGATAGGCGACAGTCAGCCCAGCATTTT. Translating it yields CASSQDRRQSAQHF. The V and J genes are TRBV4-2 and TRBJ1-5; D is perhaps TRBD1 (5 bases). The CDR3 extends over 14 amino acids. CDR1 is LGHNA, CDR2 YNFKEQ, per germline. The V and J ends lost 0 bases and 11 bases respectively, with 14 bases between them.

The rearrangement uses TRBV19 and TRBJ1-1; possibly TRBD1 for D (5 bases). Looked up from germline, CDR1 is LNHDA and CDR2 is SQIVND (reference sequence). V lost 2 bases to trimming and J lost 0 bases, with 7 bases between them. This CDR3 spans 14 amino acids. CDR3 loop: CASSISGMNTEAFF. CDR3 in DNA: TGTGCCAGTAGTATATCAGGGATGAACACTGAAGCTTTCTTT.

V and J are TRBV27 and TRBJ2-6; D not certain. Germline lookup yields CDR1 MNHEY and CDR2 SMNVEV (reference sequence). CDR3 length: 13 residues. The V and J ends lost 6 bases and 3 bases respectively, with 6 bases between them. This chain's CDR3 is CASRDGGANVLTF. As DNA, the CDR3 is TGTGCCAGCAGGGACGGTGGGGCCAACGTCCTGACTTTC.

The CDR3 loop reads CASRIEGPSYEQYF. For the CDR3, the DNA is TGTGCCAGCAGGATCGAAGGACCCTCCTACGAGCAGTACTTC. The chain recombines TRBV28 with TRBJ2-7, with D hard to call. The CDR3 extends over 14 amino acids. From germline, CDR1 is MDHEN and CDR2 SYDVKM. V gave up 6 bases and J gave up 0 bases, with 12 bases separating them.

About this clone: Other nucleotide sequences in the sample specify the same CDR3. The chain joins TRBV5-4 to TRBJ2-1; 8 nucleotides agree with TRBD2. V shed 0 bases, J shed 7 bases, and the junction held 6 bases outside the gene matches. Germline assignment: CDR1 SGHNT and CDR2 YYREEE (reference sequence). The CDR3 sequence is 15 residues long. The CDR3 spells CASSLASGSVNEQFF. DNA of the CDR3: TGTGCCAGCAGCTTGGCCAGCGGGAGCGTGAATGAGCAGTTCTTC.